Presented here are 30 T cell receptor beta chains from one specimen sequenced in a study of beta chain features in type 1 diabetes. Their antigen targets remain unknown. Reverse transcription of all isolated RNA meant that expressed TCRB transcripts were sequenced. Produced via immunoSEQ multiplex PCR; TCRdb's table is partial and in-frame only. Of 300,000 to 350,000 clones listed, around 9.7% were seen once; the top ten hold approximately 1%. General study points: Shortening of TCRB CDR3s, moderate but significant, appeared in all four CD4+ subsets of Type 1 diabetes patients.

Sequences were obtained from central memory CD4+ T cells from blood. The receptors derive from a man between 25 and 39 years old with type 1 diabetes.

This clone has just a few counts. Within the sample, other DNA sequences also encode this same CDR3. The chain carries TRBV7-9 and TRBJ2-3; D gene unclear. Germline CDR1 and CDR2: SEHNR and FQNEAQ (reference sequence). V lost 5 bases, J lost 6 bases, and 9 bases lay in between. The CDR3 has 12 amino acids. The CDR3 bases are TGTGCCAGCAGCCCCCAGGCGGATACGCAGTATTTT. Encoded protein: CASSPQADTQYF.

V usage is TRBV19 and J usage is TRBJ2-7; a weak D match, TRBD1 (6 bases). The CDR3 consists of 15 residues. V lost 6 bases and J lost 6, with 21 bases in between. Germline V gives CDR1 LNHDA, CDR2 SQIVND (reference sequence). Here the CDR3 DNA reads TGTGCCAGTAGCCACCGTACCACAGGGCGACGCGAGCAGTACTTC. This encodes CASSHRTTGRREQYF.

This clone was seen a handful of times. The identical CDR3 is also encoded by other nucleotide sequences in the sample. The V call is TRBV11-2, the J call TRBJ2-3; no definite D call. Germline CDR1 SGHAT, CDR2 FQNNGV. Trimming shortened V by 5 bases and J by 5 bases, and 8 bases separated the two germline ends. The CDR3 totals 12 residues. The CDR3 loop reads CASSLVLDTQYF. In DNA, the CDR3 is TGTGCCAGCAGCCTGGTCTTAGATACGCAGTATTTT.

This clone has just a few counts. The rearrangement joins TRBV2 to TRBJ1-2; 7 bases are a match to TRBD1. The CDR3 has 14 residues. The junction had 7 bases not matched to a gene; V was cut back by 5 bases and J by 4 bases. Germline CDR1 is SNHLY and CDR2 is FYNNEI. CDR3: CASSLQGSGYGYTF. Here the CDR3 DNA reads TGTGCCAGCAGTCTACAGGGGAGCGGCTATGGCTACACCTTC. Together with reference TRBV2 and TRBJ1-2, the CDR3 gives the full variable domain: EPEVTQTPSHQVTQMGQEVILRCVPISNHLYFYWYRQILGQKVEFLVSFYNNEISEKSEIFDDQFSVERPDGSNFTLKIRSTKLEDSAMYFCASSLQGSGYGYTFGSGTRLTVV.

This clone turned up a few times. V is TRBV2 and J is TRBJ2-1; a possible D gene is TRBD1 (6 bases). This CDR3 has 14 residues. Trimming took off 6 bases at V and 3 bases at J, with 12 bases between the two ends. Germline CDR1 and CDR2: SNHLY and FYNNEI. The CDR3 coding sequence is TGTGCCAGCAGAGAACAGGGTAACTACAATGAGCAGTTCTTC. Translation gives CASREQGNYNEQFF.

V gene TRBV7-9 combines with J gene TRBJ2-5, with D possibly being TRBD1 (7 bases). V was trimmed by 5 bases and J by 1 base, leaving 14 bases between them. Germline V lookup: CDR1 SEHNR, CDR2 FQNEAQ (reference sequence). The CDR3 totals 15 residues. The CDR3 is CASSNAGQLQETQYF. The CDR3 DNA reads as TGTGCCAGCAGCAACGCGGGACAGCTCCAAGAGACCCAGTACTTC.

This clone was seen repeatedly, ten times or more. V and J are TRBV6-1 and TRBJ1-4; D not certain. This CDR3 has 14 residues. Trimming removed 4 bases at V and 5 bases at J, with 11 bases between. Germline CDR1 and CDR2: MNHNS and SASEGT. The CDR3 nucleotides read TGTGCCAGCAGTGGGGTCAGTGTAAATGAAAAACTGTTTTTT. Its protein product is CASSGVSVNEKLFF.

The chain recombines TRBV27 with TRBJ2-3; no firm D call. This CDR3 has 15 residues. Trimming left V 2 bases short and J 0 bases short, with 9 bases between. The germline gives CDR1 MNHEY, CDR2 SMNVEV (reference sequence). This CDR3 is CASSLGRRSTDTQYF. The DNA of the CDR3 is TGTGCCAGCAGTTTAGGCAGGAGAAGCACAGATACGCAGTATTTT.

The V and J genes are TRBV6-1 and TRBJ1-2; 7 bases align to TRBD1. This CDR3 region has 14 residues. In germline, CDR1 is MNHNS, CDR2 SASEGT. J gave up 3 bases and V 8 bases, and 9 bases lay outside the gene matches. The DNA for the CDR3 is TGTGCCAGCCGACAGGGACTCGAATACTATGGCTACACCTTC. It codes for CASRQGLEYYGYTF.

The V call is TRBV18, the J call TRBJ2-2, with a tentative D call TRBD2 (6 bases). Looked up from germline, CDR1 is KGHSH and CDR2 is LQKENI. This CDR3 spans 16 amino acids. V dropped 0 bases and J dropped 5 bases, with 13 bases sitting between them. In nucleotides, the CDR3 is TGTGCCAGCTCACCACCGGCGGGGTTCGGAACCGGGGAGCTGTTTTTT. Translation: CASSPPAGFGTGELFF.

V is TRBV6-6 and J is TRBJ1-2; no clear D. CDR3 length equals 12 residues. V was shortened by 4 bases and J by 6 bases, with 9 bases between the two germline ends. Germline lookup yields CDR1 MNHNY and CDR2 SVGAGI (reference sequence). CDR3 region: CASSFSGDGYTF. CDR3 nucleotides: TGTGCCAGCAGTTTTTCCGGGGATGGCTACACCTTC.

This clone was seen only a few times. The same CDR3 also results from other DNA sequences found in this sample. V usage is TRBV7-2 and J usage is TRBJ2-1; D is undetermined. V was shortened by 3 bases and J by 4 bases, with 7 bases between the two germline ends. Germline CDR1 reads SGHTA; CDR2 reads FQGNSA. This CDR3 spans 13 amino acids. The DNA for the CDR3 is TGTGCCAGCAGCTTGCTGGGGTACAATGAGCAGTTCTTC. Translating it yields CASSLLGYNEQFF.

J is TRBJ1-2 and V is TRBV19; D possibly corresponds to TRBD1 (6 bases). The CDR3 is 12 amino acids. Between the trimmed V and J ends, which lost 11 bases and 3 bases, there was a span of 13 bases. Germline lookup yields CDR1 LNHDA and CDR2 SQIVND (reference sequence). The CDR3 bases are TGTGCCGTATCCAAGGGGGACTATGGCTACACCTTC. This gives the protein CAVSKGDYGYTF.

In this sample, this clone turned up a few times. The V call is TRBV6-1, the J call TRBJ2-3, with a tentative D call TRBD2 (6 bases). Germline values: CDR1 MNHNS, CDR2 SASEGT. This CDR3 is built from 13 residues. The DNA of the CDR3 is TGTGCATCTGCATCGGGACTCACAGATACGCAGTATTTT. It encodes CASASGLTDTQYF.

This rearrangement joins TRBV2 to TRBJ2-1; D remains ambiguous. This CDR3 has 16 amino acids. Trimming left V 4 bases short and J 1 base short, with 14 bases between. CDR1 is SNHLY, CDR2 FYNNEI, per germline. The CDR3 DNA follows: TGTGCCAGCAGTGGCTTGGCGTTGACTTCCTACAATGAGCAGTTCTTC. Amino acids: CASSGLALTSYNEQFF.

This chain connects TRBV7-2 to TRBJ2-5; perhaps D is TRBD1 or TRBD2 (6 bases each). Germline CDR1 SGHTA, CDR2 FQGNSA. Trimming took 0 bases from V and 2 from J, leaving 13 bases between them. The CDR3 loop spans 16 amino acids. CDR3 amino acids: CASSLAFGGPQETQYF. CDR3 bases: TGTGCCAGCAGCTTAGCTTTTGGGGGGCCTCAAGAGACCCAGTACTTC.

The rearrangement uses TRBV7-8 and TRBJ1-6, with 8 positions matching TRBD1. Germline loops: CDR1 SGHVS, CDR2 FQNEAQ. V was clipped by 0 bases and J by 5 bases; unmatched bases: 12. The CDR3 is 19 residues long. CDR3 region: CASSLATAPGGVDNSPLHF. DNA for the CDR3: TGTGCCAGCAGCTTAGCTACAGCGCCAGGGGGCGTCGATAATTCACCCCTCCACTTT.

This clone was picked up a small number of times. The rearrangement joins TRBV4-3 to TRBJ1-6; D remains ambiguous. The germline gives CDR1 LGHNA, CDR2 YSLEER. CDR3 length: 18 amino acids. Deletions cut 0 bases from V and 11 bases from J, with 23 bases between. The DNA for the CDR3 is TGCGCCAGCAGCCAAGATTTTGGAGGGAAGGCCTTTGGGACACCCCTCCACTTT. Its protein is CASSQDFGGKAFGTPLHF.

This sequence joins TRBV27 and TRBJ2-3, with TRBD2 as a possible D gene (6 bases). The length of the CDR3 is 15 residues. CDR1 MNHEY and CDR2 SMNVEV come from the germline V gene (reference sequence). V shed 3 bases and J shed 2 bases, with 12 bases lying between them. CDR3 in amino acids: CASSFYGGYTDTQYF. CDR3 coding DNA: TGTGCCAGCAGTTTTTACGGGGGATACACAGATACGCAGTATTTT.

This clone was observed a few times. The chain has TRBV25-1 and TRBJ1-4; 10 bases are a match to TRBD1. CDR1 and CDR2 from the germline V gene are MGHDK and SYGVNS. The CDR3 is 14 residues long. Trimming removed 6 bases from V and 10 bases from J; junction bases left unmatched: 8. This CDR3 is CASRTGGVDGKLFF. The CDR3 nucleotides read TGTGCCAGCAGGACAGGGGGCGTTGATGGAAAACTGTTTTTT.

V and J are TRBV7-8 and TRBJ1-5; 7 nucleotides match TRBD1. This CDR3 spans 15 amino acids. Germline CDR1 is SGHVS and CDR2 is FQNEAQ. The trim removed 2 bases at V and 4 bases at J, leaving 5 bases unmatched. In DNA, the CDR3 is TGTGCCAGCAGCTTATTAGGGACAGCAAATCAGCCCCAGCATTTT. Translation: CASSLLGTANQPQHF.

This clone was observed a few times. This sequence joins TRBV7-2 and TRBJ2-7; tentatively, D is TRBD1 (6 bases). The CDR3 covers 15 residues. The germline V gene has CDR1 SGHTA and CDR2 FQGNSA. V gave up 4 bases and J gave up 0 bases, with 13 bases separating them. CDR3 DNA sequence: TGTGCCAGCAGCTCCGACAGGAGAATCTCCTACGAGCAGTACTTC. Protein product: CASSSDRRISYEQYF.

In its sample, this clone was seen many times. The genes are TRBV5-6 and TRBJ1-4, with no clear D. Trimming left V 2 bases short and J 0 bases short, with 11 bases between. CDR1 SGHDT and CDR2 YYEEEE come from the germline V gene. This CDR3 is 16 amino acids long. The CDR3 DNA follows: TGTGCCAGCAGCTTAGCTGACGGTGCAACTAATGAAAAACTGTTTTTT. It specifies CASSLADGATNEKLFF.

This chain joins TRBV7-2 and TRBJ2-2; 7 nucleotides match TRBD1. The V gene end was trimmed by 4 bases and the J gene end by 5 bases; junction bases not matched to a gene: 7. CDR1 SGHTA and CDR2 FQGNSA come from the germline V gene. The CDR3 is 15 amino acids. The DNA for the CDR3 is TGTGCCAGCAGCTCAAGGACAGGCCCTACCGGGGAGCTGTTTTTT. Protein sequence: CASSSRTGPTGELFF.

This clone was counted a few times. The chain has TRBV7-2 and TRBJ2-7; TRBD1 agrees at 8 bases. V trimming: 5 bases; J trimming: 6 bases; junction bases outside the gene matches: 12. The CDR3 spans 15 residues. The germline V gene has CDR1 SGHTA and CDR2 FQGNSA. CDR3 sequence: CASSTFTGQGGEQYF. CDR3 in DNA: TGTGCCAGCAGCACCTTCACAGGACAGGGTGGCGAGCAGTACTTC.

The chain joins TRBV19 to TRBJ2-7, with TRBD1 identical over 7 bases. Germline V gene data show CDR1 as LNHDA and CDR2 as SQIVND (reference sequence). J was trimmed by 1 base and V by 6 bases; bases with no gene match: 6. The CDR3 runs 14 residues. The CDR3 protein is CASSDPGQSYEQYF. CDR3 in DNA: TGTGCCAGTAGCGATCCGGGACAGTCCTACGAGCAGTACTTC.

The V and J genes are TRBV7-2 and TRBJ1-4; D might be TRBD1 (6 bases). The CDR3 totals 17 residues. Germline V gene lookup returns CDR1 SGHTA and CDR2 FQGNSA. Trimming cost V 5 bases and J 8 bases, with 24 bases left between them. The CDR3 protein is CASSPDPSYRVEEKLFF. The CDR3 DNA follows: TGTGCCAGCAGCCCAGACCCGAGCTACAGGGTAGAAGAAAAACTGTTTTTT.

The table lists this clone with a few counts. The chain is built from TRBV7-2 and TRBJ1-1; D unresolved. There are 14 residues in the CDR3. With 4 bases removed from V and 4 bases from J, the gap between germline ends came to 13 bases. Germline V gene sequence: CDR1 SGHTA, CDR2 FQGNSA. The CDR3 loop is CASSYDTAFTEAFF. The CDR3 nucleotides read TGTGCCAGCAGCTATGACACTGCGTTCACTGAAGCTTTCTTT.

This chain links TRBV6-5 with TRBJ2-1; 8 bases map to TRBD1. V trimming: 5 bases; J trimming: 12 bases; junction bases outside the gene matches: 3. The CDR3 is made up of 11 amino acids. Germline V gene data show CDR1 as MNHEY and CDR2 as SVGAGI. In DNA form, the CDR3 reads TGTGCCAGCAGTACCGGACAGGGGCAGTTCTTC. Translating gives CASSTGQGQFF.

The V call is TRBV10-3, the J call TRBJ2-4, with 10 bases matching TRBD1. This CDR3 is 15 amino acids long. CDR1 and CDR2 (germline): ENHRY, SYGVKD. The ends lost 10 bases at V and 5 bases at J; junction bases unmatched: 11. The CDR3 bases are TGTGCCAGCAGCTCCGGGACAGGGGCAGAAAACATTCAGTACTTC. Protein sequence: CASSSGTGAENIQYF.